Listed below are T cell receptor beta chains from one sample, sequenced in a study of siplizumab effects on memory and regulatory T cells. Libraries were prepared by immunoSEQ multiplex PCR; TCRdb keeps only in-frame clonotypes and omits some of them. The sample lists more than 85,000 clones, 90% to 95% occurring once. Specimen: Tregs sorted from blood. The receptor source for this set is a human donor in good health. Each CDR3 is given with its conserved first and last residue. The order of the fields is V gene, J gene, CDR3 protein.

V: TRBV7-6; J: TRBJ1-5; CDR3: CASSLDRDQPQHF
V: TRBV6-1; J: TRBJ1-2; CDR3: CASSNNNYGYTF
V: TRBV19; J: TRBJ1-1; CDR3: CASSPQGGNTEAFF
V: TRBV7-3; J: TRBJ2-3; CDR3: CASSLGQLSGRGDTQYF
V: TRBV2; J: TRBJ1-1; CDR3: CASSEQPRRGNTEAFF
V: TRBV9; J: TRBJ1-2; CDR3: CASSVSIRGGYGYTF
V: TRBV5-1; J: TRBJ2-3; CDR3: CASSFGLAGVASTDTQYF
V: TRBV7-2; J: TRBJ2-3; CDR3: CASSYASGDTISTDTQYF
V: TRBV30; J: TRBJ1-1; CDR3: CAWKRRQGVNTEAFF
V: TRBV5-4; J: TRBJ2-2; CDR3: CASSLLVGELFF
V: TRBV9; J: TRBJ2-1; CDR3: CASSMRHSALAYNEQFF
V: TRBV21-1; J: TRBJ2-7; CDR3: CASSCSGQGAGEQYF
V: TRBV5-1; J: TRBJ1-2; CDR3: CASTQGAGYGYTF
V: TRBV7-6; J: TRBJ1-1; CDR3: CASSPTGGTEAFF
V: TRBV6-1; J: TRBJ1-5; CDR3: CASSEAYYKGQPQHF
V: TRBV27; J: TRBJ1-2; CDR3: CASSWTGGDGYTF
V: TRBV28; J: TRBJ1-1; CDR3: CASSLGTGLWGENTEAFF
V: TRBV6-6; J: TRBJ1-1; CDR3: CASRLSTGLIKRKAFF
V: TRBV5-1; J: TRBJ1-3; CDR3: CASSLGQASGNTIYF
V: TRBV19; J: TRBJ2-7; CDR3: CASKRTQGTYEQYF
V: TRBV2; J: TRBJ2-4; CDR3: CASRSGQIKNIQYF
V: TRBV9; J: TRBJ2-7; CDR3: CASSPRGGRGRYEQYF
V: TRBV19; J: TRBJ2-5; CDR3: CASSIGALGAQYF